One sample yielded the 24 T cell receptor beta chains listed below, sequenced in a study of blood T cell repertoires in COVID-19. TCRdb keeps only in-frame clones here, not all; method: immunoSEQ multiplex PCR. The table includes fewer than 250,000 clones, around 87% detected once. What was sequenced was PBMCs or T cells enriched from blood (not recorded which). The receptors come from a man aged 25 to 40 in a cohort exposed to, infected with or recovered from COVID-19 (not recorded which).

The CDR3, as DNA: TGTGCCAGCAGCTCTCGGACAGATTCACCCCTCCACTTT. Translated, it gives CASSSRTDSPLHF. The rearrangement links TRBV7-9 to TRBJ1-6, with a tentative D call TRBD1 (6 bases). With 4 bases removed from V and 8 bases from J, the gap between germline ends came to 9 bases. Germline CDR1 is SEHNR and CDR2 is FQNEAQ (reference sequence). The CDR3 has 13 residues.

This chain links TRBV23-1 with TRBJ1-5; 9 bases match TRBD1. TRBV23-1 is an ORF; its function is uncertain. V trimming: 6 bases; J trimming: 1 base; junction bases outside the gene matches: 7. CDR3 length: 16 residues. The chain's CDR3 is CASRTGGRLSNQPQHF. In DNA form, the CDR3 reads TGCGCCAGCAGGACAGGGGGACGGCTAAGCAATCAGCCCCAGCATTTT.

The genes are TRBV6-5 and TRBJ1-5; no definite D call. This CDR3 has 12 amino acids. Germline V gives CDR1 MNHEY, CDR2 SVGAGI. Trimming shortened V by 4 bases and J by 4 bases, and 5 bases separated the two germline ends. CDR3 coding DNA: TGTGCCAGCAGTTTACTTAATCAGCCCCAGCATTTT. Translated: CASSLLNQPQHF.

This clone turned up a few times. V usage is TRBV7-9 and J usage is TRBJ2-1; D may be TRBD1 (6 bases). Germline CDR1 is SEHNR and CDR2 is FQNEAQ (reference sequence). Trimming shortened V by 0 bases and J by 9 bases, and 12 bases separated the two germline ends. This CDR3 contains 14 residues. The CDR3 sequence is CASSLALGAGEQFF. The CDR3 DNA sequence: TGTGCCAGCAGCTTAGCGTTGGGGGCCGGTGAGCAGTTCTTC.

This chain connects TRBV5-1 to TRBJ1-6; 7 positions match TRBD1. V gave up 3 bases and J gave up 3 bases; unmatched junction bases: 15. Germline assignment: CDR1 SGHRS and CDR2 YFSETQ. CDR3 length: 19 residues. The CDR3 nucleotides read TGCGCCAGCAGCTACTCGACTCCGGACAGGCCCGACTATAATTCACCCCTCCACTTT. Its translation is CASSYSTPDRPDYNSPLHF.

The genes are TRBV20-1 and TRBJ2-3, with D possibly TRBD2 on 6 matching bases. Trimming took off 3 bases at V and 3 bases at J, with 16 bases between the two ends. The CDR3 is 15 amino acids. Germline CDR1 and CDR2: DFQATT and SNEGSKA (reference sequence). The CDR3 region has the DNA TGCAGTGCTAGTAGCGGAGCCGCCACGACAGATACGCAGTATTTT. Residues: CSASSGAATTDTQYF.

CDR3: CASSLAWRSNEKLFF. As DNA, the CDR3 is TGCGCCAGCAGCTTGGCGTGGCGGTCCAACGAAAAACTGTTTTTT. The rearrangement joins TRBV5-1 to TRBJ1-4; D gene unclear. The V end was cut by 0 bases, the J end by 8 bases, with 14 bases between. CDR1 and CDR2 (germline): SGHRS, YFSETQ. This CDR3 has 15 residues.

The CDR3 DNA reads as TGCGCCAGCAGCCAAGAAGCCATGGTTCGGGACAGGGGGGACACCGGGGAGCTGTTTTTT. This encodes CASSQEAMVRDRGDTGELFF. The chain links TRBV4-3 to TRBJ2-2, with 11 bases identical to TRBD1. V was pared by 0 bases and J by 3 bases, with 12 bases of the junction left unmatched. The germline V gene encodes CDR1 LGHNA and CDR2 YSLEER. This CDR3 contains 20 residues.

The chain employs TRBV6-4 and TRBJ2-1; 8 nucleotides line up with TRBD2. The CDR3 contains 13 residues. V was clipped by 3 bases and J by 6 bases; unmatched bases: 1. In germline, CDR1 is MRHNA, CDR2 SNTAGT. CDR3 nucleotide sequence: TGTGCCAGCAGTGAGGGGACTAGCAATGAGCAGTTCTTC. It encodes CASSEGTSNEQFF.

The chain is built from TRBV6-5 and TRBJ2-7; TRBD1 matches at 10 bases. With 8 bases clipped from V and 6 bases from J, the junction kept 13 bases outside the gene matches. CDR1 and CDR2 (germline): MNHEY, SVGAGI. This CDR3 has 15 residues. CDR3 in DNA: TGTGCCAGCTCCAACGCGGGACAGGGGCTCTCCGAGCAGTACTTC. Amino acid sequence: CASSNAGQGLSEQYF.

The rearrangement links TRBV29-1 to TRBJ2-3, with TRBD2 as a possible D gene (6 bases). V was trimmed by 6 bases and J by 0 bases, leaving 10 bases between them. This CDR3 is built from 13 residues. Germline CDR1 SQVTM, CDR2 ANQGSEA. Here the CDR3 DNA reads TGCAGCGTGGAGGAGGGGAGCACAGATACGCAGTATTTT. It codes for CSVEEGSTDTQYF.

The chain employs TRBV19 and TRBJ1-6; 7 bases line up with TRBD1. The J segment lost 9 bases and the V segment lost 4 bases, leaving 12 bases of the junction unmatched. The CDR3 spans 16 residues. The germline gives CDR1 LNHDA, CDR2 SQIVND (reference sequence). Here the CDR3 reads CASSTTRQGDGSPLHF. CDR3 nucleotide sequence: TGTGCCAGTAGTACAACCCGACAGGGCGATGGTTCACCCCTCCACTTT.

V gene TRBV6-1 combines with J gene TRBJ2-1; 10 bases fit TRBD2. With 7 bases clipped from V and 9 bases from J, the junction kept 12 bases outside the gene matches. The CDR3 contains 15 residues. CDR1 and CDR2 (germline): MNHNS, SASEGT. CDR3 coding DNA: TGTGCCAGCACCCCGCTAGCGGGAGTATTGAGTGAGCAGTTCTTC. This encodes CASTPLAGVLSEQFF.

The chain combines TRBV27 with TRBJ1-3; D gene uncertain. V shed 5 bases and J shed 4 bases, with 12 bases lying between them. This CDR3 spans 14 amino acids. The germline gives CDR1 MNHEY, CDR2 SMNVEV (reference sequence). For the CDR3, the DNA is TGTGCCAGCAGTAGAACCGGGAGCGGAAACACCATATATTTT. Protein sequence: CASSRTGSGNTIYF.

In this sample, this clone turned up once. This sequence joins TRBV15 and TRBJ2-1, with TRBD2 as a possible D gene (7 bases). Germline-derived CDR1 and CDR2 are LNHNV and YYDKDF (reference sequence). V was clipped by 0 bases and J by 6 bases, with 21 bases between them. The CDR3 covers 18 residues. CDR3 coding DNA: TGTGCCACCAGCAGAGATGGGGGGGGCGGGAGACTAGGCAATGAGCAGTTCTTC. Protein: CATSRDGGGGRLGNEQFF.

The chain has TRBV14 and TRBJ1-2; tentative D call: TRBD1 (6 bases). CDR3 length: 16 residues. V lost 0 bases, J lost 0 bases, and 11 bases lay in between. Germline CDR1 is SGHDN and CDR2 is FVKESK. This chain's CDR3 is CASSQDRGFSNYGYTF. CDR3 sequence (DNA): TGTGCCAGCAGCCAAGACAGGGGCTTCTCTAACTATGGCTACACCTTC.

This chain links TRBV3-1 (or the pseudogene TRBV3-2) with TRBJ1-1; tentatively, D is TRBD1 (6 bases). Trimming left V 1 base short and J 0 bases short, with 9 bases between. The germline CDR1 and CDR2 sequences are LGHDT and YNNKEL (reference sequence). This CDR3 region has 15 residues. This chain's CDR3 is CASSQGTGLNTEAFF. The CDR3, as DNA: TGTGCCAGCAGCCAAGGTACAGGGTTGAACACTGAAGCTTTCTTT.

This sequence joins TRBV7-8 and TRBJ2-3; D might be TRBD2 (6 bases). V lost 5 bases, J lost 3 bases, and 15 bases lay in between. The germline CDR1 and CDR2 sequences are SGHVS and FQNEAQ. The CDR3 length is 15 residues. Here the CDR3 reads CASSAILAATDTQYF. The CDR3, as DNA: TGTGCCAGCAGCGCGATATTAGCGGCTACAGATACGCAGTATTTT.

The chain employs TRBV4-1 and TRBJ2-1; TRBD1 matches at 9 bases. The CDR3 consists of 15 residues. Germline lookup yields CDR1 MGHRA and CDR2 YSYEKL. J lost 4 bases, V lost 4 bases, and 5 bases had no gene match. The CDR3 nucleotides are TGCGCCAGCAGCCGAACAGGGGGCGAATACAATGAGCAGTTCTTC. It codes for CASSRTGGEYNEQFF.

The genes are TRBV7-2 and TRBJ2-5; a weak D match, TRBD2 (5 bases). CDR3 length: 13 residues. CDR1 and CDR2 from the germline V gene are SGHTA and FQGNSA. The germline V and J ends were trimmed by 1 base and 11 bases, with 14 bases remaining between them. The CDR3 coding sequence is TGTGCCAGCAGCTTAGGGACGGAGAGGGAGCAGTACTTC. This encodes CASSLGTEREQYF.

The CDR3 loop is CASSPRPGYQPQHF. CDR3 bases: TGTGCCAGCTCACCAAGGCCAGGGTATCAGCCCCAGCATTTT. V is TRBV18 and J is TRBJ1-5, with D possibly matching TRBD1 (5 bases). Germline V gene data show CDR1 as KGHSH and CDR2 as LQKENI. CDR3 size: 14 residues. V was pared by 2 bases and J by 5 bases, with 10 bases between.

The CDR3 region is CASSQTAAEKLFF. CDR3 bases: TGCGCCAGCAGCCAAACGGCGGCTGAAAAACTGTTTTTT. This chain links TRBV4-1 with TRBJ1-4; D call uncertain. V lost 2 bases and J 7 bases, leaving 8 bases between the germline ends. This CDR3 is built from 13 residues. CDR1 MGHRA and CDR2 YSYEKL come from the germline V gene.

This rearrangement joins TRBV7-2 to TRBJ2-1; 14 bases map to TRBD2. In germline, CDR1 is SGHTA, CDR2 FQGNSA. Germline trimming cut 8 bases from V and 14 bases from J; bases unmatched to any gene: 14. The CDR3 has 15 amino acids. In DNA form, the CDR3 reads TGTGCCAGCCCCAGGGGGGGACTAGCGGGAGTCCAGGAGTTCTTC. Amino acid sequence: CASPRGGLAGVQEFF.

The V gene is TRBV5-5, the J gene TRBJ2-3; tentatively, D is TRBD2 (6 bases). CDR3 length: 15 amino acids. The V and J ends lost 4 bases and 2 bases respectively, with 14 bases between them. Germline V CDR1 and CDR2: SGHKS, YYEKEE (reference sequence). The CDR3 DNA follows: TGTGCCAGCAGCGTCCAATGGGGGGACACAGATACGCAGTATTTT. As protein: CASSVQWGDTDTQYF.